The next 9 T cell receptor beta chains were all read from a single sample in a study of cytomegalovirus exposure and HLA in healthy donors. Researchers ran the PCR with 60 Vbeta and 13 Jbeta primers. Sequencing used immunoSEQ multiplex PCR; TCRdb keeps in-frame clones, though not all of them. The sample holds about 150,000 clones, roughly 66% seen once. The sequencing input was PBMCs. The receptors derive from a woman younger than 30 in good health and CMV-seronegative.

This rearrangement joins TRBV23-1 to TRBJ1-2; the D gene is possibly TRBD1 (5 bases). TRBV23-1 is an ORF, and what it does is uncertain. The V and J ends lost 3 bases and 6 bases respectively, with 14 bases between them. This CDR3 spans 14 amino acids. CDR3 protein: CASSHREREDGYTF. The CDR3 region has the DNA TGCGCCAGCAGTCACAGGGAAAGAGAGGATGGCTACACCTTC.

The rearrangement uses TRBV5-6 and TRBJ2-1; D is unresolved. V lost 0 bases and J 11 bases, leaving 9 bases between the germline ends. This CDR3 is built from 12 residues. Germline CDR1 and CDR2: SGHDT and YYEEEE. CDR3 region: CASSLGQNQQFF. CDR3 in DNA: TGTGCCAGCAGCTTGGGGCAGAACCAGCAGTTCTTC.

The J gene is TRBJ1-6, the V gene TRBV9, with D possibly being TRBD1 (5 bases). The V gene lost 3 bases and the J gene lost 16 bases, with 17 bases spanning the gap. Germline V gene lookup returns CDR1 SGDLS and CDR2 YYNGEE. The length of the CDR3 is 13 residues. The CDR3 sequence is CASSGSGGNKLHF. Written as DNA, the CDR3 is TGTGCCAGCAGCGGTTCGGGGGGAAACAAACTCCACTTT. The whole variable domain, filled in from reference TRBV9 and TRBJ1-6, reads DSGVTQTPKHLITATGQRVTLRCSPRSGDLSVYWYQQSLDQGLQFLIQYYNGEERAKGNILERFSAQQFPDLHSELNLSSLELGDSALYFCASSGSGGNKLHFGNGTRLTVT.

The chain is built from TRBV5-1 and TRBJ2-5, with 8 positions matching TRBD2. Losses at the gene ends were 2 bases for V and 9 bases for J; bases not matched to a gene: 15. CDR1 SGHRS and CDR2 YFSETQ come from the germline V gene. This CDR3 spans 16 amino acids. The CDR3 coding sequence is TGCGCCAGCAGCTTTGAACCAGGACTAGCCCCGAGGGCCCAGTACTTC. The encoded protein is CASSFEPGLAPRAQYF.

The chain recombines TRBV6-1 with TRBJ2-3, with 8 bases that match TRBD2. Losses at the gene ends were 4 bases for V and 5 bases for J; bases not matched to a gene: 5. This CDR3 has 14 amino acids. CDR1 and CDR2 from the germline V gene are MNHNS and SASEGT. The CDR3 sequence: CASSVSGGRDTQYF. The CDR3 DNA is TGTGCCAGCAGTGTAAGCGGGGGAAGAGATACGCAGTATTTT.

This clone was seen only once. The gene calls are TRBV18 and TRBJ1-5, with a weak D call TRBD1 (6 bases). CDR3 length: 13 amino acids. Per the germline V gene, CDR1 is KGHSH and CDR2 is LQKENI. V lost 3 bases, J lost 7 bases, and 10 bases lay in between. The CDR3 region is CASSPRGGQPQHF. The CDR3 bases are TGTGCCAGCTCACCCCGGGGGGGCCAGCCCCAGCATTTT.

The chain has TRBV2 and TRBJ1-2, with unresolved D. The CDR3 loop spans 13 amino acids. Germline loops: CDR1 SNHLY, CDR2 FYNNEI. Trimming removed 3 bases from V and 4 bases from J, with 9 bases in between. In DNA form, the CDR3 reads TGTGCCAGCAGTGAGAGGCCCGGCTATGGCTACACCTTC. Its protein is CASSERPGYGYTF.

This clone was seen once. V and J are TRBV5-1 and TRBJ2-3, with 7 bases fitting TRBD1. The CDR3 sequence is 14 residues long. CDR1 and CDR2 (germline): SGHRS, YFSETQ. The V gene end was trimmed by 4 bases and the J gene end by 6 bases; junction bases not matched to a gene: 8. The CDR3: CASSRSTGADTQYF. For the CDR3, the DNA is TGCGCCAGCAGCCGGTCTACAGGGGCGGATACGCAGTATTTT.

The chain carries TRBV5-8 and TRBJ1-1; D remains ambiguous. This CDR3 is built from 14 residues. The V end lost 2 bases, the J end lost 1 base, and 9 bases lay between the germline ends. Germline CDR1 is SGHTS and CDR2 is YDEGEE. DNA of the CDR3: TGTGCCAGCAGCTTATATACGCGGAACACTGAAGCTTTCTTT. It codes for CASSLYTRNTEAFF.